This TCR beta chain derives from a study of blood T cell repertoires in COVID-19. Study at large: COVID-19 samples, acute and convalescent, were from the United States, Italy and Spain. Sources were T cells, B-cell-depleted T cells, or PBMCs; the material itself was cDNA or gDNA.

Using immunoSEQ multiplex PCR, the repertoire was profiled, and TCRdb retains in-frame clones only, with some absent. The sample includes more than 300,000 clones, around nine tenths of them seen just once. The germline V gene encodes CDR1 SGHRS and CDR2 YFSETQ. This CDR3 is 16 amino acids long. V dropped 0 bases and J dropped 2; count of bases not matched to a gene: 8. The receptor was derived from a woman aged 65 to 85 with COVID-19, enrolled during active disease. The chain couples TRBV5-1 to TRBJ2-7, with 7 nucleotides matching TRBD1. The sequenced sample consisted of peripheral blood. The chain's CDR3 is CASSLVTGQITYEQYF. CDR3 sequence (DNA): TGCGCCAGCAGCTTGGTTACGGGACAGATAACCTACGAGCAGTACTTC.